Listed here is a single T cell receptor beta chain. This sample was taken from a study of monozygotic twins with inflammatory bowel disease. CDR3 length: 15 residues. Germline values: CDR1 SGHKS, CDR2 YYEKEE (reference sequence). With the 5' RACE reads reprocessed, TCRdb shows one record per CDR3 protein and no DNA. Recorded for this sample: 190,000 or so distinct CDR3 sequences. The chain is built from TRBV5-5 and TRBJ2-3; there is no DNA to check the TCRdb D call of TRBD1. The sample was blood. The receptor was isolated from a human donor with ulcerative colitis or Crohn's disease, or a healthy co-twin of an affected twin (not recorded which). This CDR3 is CASSLETPRADTQYF.